The present entry profiles one TCR beta chain with its context. The CDR3 has 16 residues. The germline CDR1 and CDR2 sequences are SGDLS and YYNGEE. The sample belongs to a study of monozygotic twins with inflammatory bowel disease. Input per TCR library consisted of approximately 4,000 ng of total RNA. TCRdb re-called the 5' RACE reads; one entry per CDR3 protein, DNA not given. The sample has roughly 200,000 distinct CDR3 sequences; the top ten hold 6% to 9%. Every donor provided one blood sample measuring less than 3 ml. What was sequenced was blood. The chain couples TRBV9 to TRBJ2-1; the TCRdb call, TRBD2, lacks DNA for checking. This clonotype was obtained from a human donor with ulcerative colitis or Crohn's disease, or a healthy co-twin of an affected twin (not recorded which). The CDR3 is CASSKTGTTTYNEQFF.